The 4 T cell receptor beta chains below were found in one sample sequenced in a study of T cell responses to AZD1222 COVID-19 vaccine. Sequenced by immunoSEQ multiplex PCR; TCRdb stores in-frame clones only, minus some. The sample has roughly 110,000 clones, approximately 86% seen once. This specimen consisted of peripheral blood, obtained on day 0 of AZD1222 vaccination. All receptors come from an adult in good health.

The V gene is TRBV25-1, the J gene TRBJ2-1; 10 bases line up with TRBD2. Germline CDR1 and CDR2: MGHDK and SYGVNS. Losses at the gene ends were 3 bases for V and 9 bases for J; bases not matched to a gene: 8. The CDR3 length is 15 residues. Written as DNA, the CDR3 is TGTGCCAGCAGTGAGGAACTAGCGGGATTATTTGAGCAGTTCTTC. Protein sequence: CASSEELAGLFEQFF.

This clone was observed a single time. Written as DNA, the CDR3 is TGTGCCAGCAGTGAGGGATACTATAATTCACCCCTCCACTTT. This gives the protein CASSEGYYNSPLHF. This sequence joins TRBV6-1 and TRBJ1-6; D uncertain. V dropped 3 bases and J dropped 3 bases, with 6 bases sitting between them. Germline V gene data show CDR1 as MNHNS and CDR2 as SASEGT. The CDR3 is 14 residues long.

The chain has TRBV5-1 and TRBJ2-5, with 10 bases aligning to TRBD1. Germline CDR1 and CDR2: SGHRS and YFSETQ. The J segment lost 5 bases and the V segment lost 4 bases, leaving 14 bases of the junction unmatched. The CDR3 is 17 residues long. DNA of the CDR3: TGCGCCAGCAGCAGAACGACAGGGGGCTTAGTAATGGAGACCCAGTACTTC. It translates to CASSRTTGGLVMETQYF.

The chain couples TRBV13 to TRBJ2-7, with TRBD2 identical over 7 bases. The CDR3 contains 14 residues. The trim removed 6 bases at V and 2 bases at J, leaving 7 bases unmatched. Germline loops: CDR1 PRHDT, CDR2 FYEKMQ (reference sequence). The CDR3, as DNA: TGTGCCAGCAGGATAGCGGGTGGGGCCTACGAGCAGTACTTC. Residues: CASRIAGGAYEQYF.